A single T cell receptor (beta chain) is shown here with its context. Its antigen is as yet unknown. The sample comes from a study of CD8 T cells in Susac syndrome. Regarding the study as a whole: As the study acknowledged, the number of individuals in its TCR sequencing and HLA analysis was relatively small.

It was healthy donors who served as the controls, matched for age and sex. TEMRA cells were enriched by FACS, and CD4+ and CD8+ T cells were negatively isolated. RNA was extracted with the RNeasy kit, and a quantity of roughly 0.45 to 1 ug was reverse transcribed using random hexamers. The method of amplification for TCR beta CDR3 was immunoSEQ multiplex PCR, covering 54 Vbeta and 13 Jbeta. From the immunoSEQ multiplex PCR reads, TCRdb called clonotypes with MiXCR, one entry per CDR3 protein. Here the sample spans 80,000 or so distinct CDR3 sequences, roughly 93% being singletons. V lost 3 bases and J 3 bases, leaving 11 bases between the germline ends. CDR1 and CDR2 (germline): DFQATT, SNEGSKA (reference sequence). CDR3 length: 13 residues.

This receptor was taken from a human donor in good health. Material for sequencing was CD8+ T cells from PBMCs. The rearrangement uses TRBV20-1 and TRBJ2-5, with D perhaps TRBD2 (6 bases). The CDR3, as DNA: TGCAGTGCTAGGGTGACGGGAGAAGAGACCCAGTACTTC. It codes for CSARVTGEETQYF.